The T cell receptor beta chain described here comes from a study of neurological immune-mediated disorders. The V and J ends lost 0 bases and 5 bases respectively, with 0 bases between them. This CDR3 is 11 amino acids long. Germline CDR1 and CDR2: SGDLS and YYNGEE. Synthesis of cDNA was accomplished via 5'RACE employing 10-nucleotide random UMIs. MiXCR, run by TCRdb on the 5' RACE reads, gives a single entry per CDR3 protein. The sample holds approximately 48,000 distinct CDR3 sequences, 10% seen once. This clonotype was picked up many times. PBMCs stored at -80 C, numbering 2 million, were the origin of the unsorted libraries.

The rearrangement links TRBV9 to TRBJ2-1; no firm D call. The receptor was derived from a man in his 70s with HTLV-1-associated myelopathy (HAM/TSP). Sequencing input: PBMCs. The CDR3 sequence: CASSVDNEQFF. CDR3 nucleotides: TGTGCCAGCAGCGTAGACAATGAGCAGTTCTTC.